This TCR beta chain was found in a study of blood T cell repertoires in COVID-19. The overall study: Some COVID-19 samples were acute and others convalescent; all came from the United States, Italy and Spain. The cDNA or gDNA used as material had been derived from T cells, B-cell-depleted T cells, or PBMCs.

The germline V gene has CDR1 SGHNT and CDR2 YENEEA. CDR3 length equals 17 residues. V was clipped by 1 base and J by 0 bases; unmatched bases: 5. In the original analysis: The assay estimated nucleated cells by amplifying reference gene primers. The assay was immunoSEQ multiplex PCR, and TCRdb's table has in-frame clones only and misses some. V and J calls and clone size are given by that table; D and trimming were obtained from the DNA. The sample holds roughly 250,000 clones, around nine tenths seen once. The sequenced material came from peripheral blood. This TCR came from a man younger than 45 with acute or convalescent COVID-19. The J gene is TRBJ2-5, the V gene TRBV11-3, with 10 positions matching TRBD2. The CDR3 DNA sequence: TGTGCCAGCAGCTTAGGGCGGACTAGCGGACACCAAGAGACCCAGTACTTC. Translating it yields CASSLGRTSGHQETQYF.